This record looks at one TCR beta chain sequence and its context. It lacks a known antigen. Base-call qualities are not available, and no considerably larger clone is one nucleotide away. Preparation of the library involved RT-PCR. The listed sequencing device is NextSeq 550. TCRdb reanalyzed the raw reads on its own, using fastp at Q25 for trimming and MiXCR for clone calling, and kept in-frame beta chains. Rows with a matching CDR3 protein are joined into one entry that keeps the most common DNA and genes. Within this sample are hundreds of thousands of distinct CDR3 sequences, with around 40% of them counted one time only. The ten largest clones represent around a tenth of the sample. The data derive from a study of patients and donors after allogeneic stem cell transplantation (dated by TCRdb to 2020 to 2022). The clonotype was recovered from a human donor who was either an allogeneic HSCT recipient or a stem cell or donor lymphocyte infusion donor (not recorded which). It is not recorded whose cells these are; they may come from a transplant donor. Sequencing used blood, either unsorted or a sorted T cell fraction (not recorded which).

CDR3 loop: CASRSDRGSDTQYF. The nucleotides read TGTGCCAGCAGATCCGACAGGGGGTCAGATACGCAGTATTTT. This sequence uses TRBV12-3 or TRBV12-4 and TRBJ2-3; 9 junctional bases match TRBD1. Measured from the cysteine to the phenylalanine, the CDR3 is 14 residues long. The CDR3 DNA has 42 bases and is translated from base 1. The junction shows trimming of 6 bases on V and 4 bases on J, and the gene matches do not reach 5 bases of it.